The clone carrying this T cell receptor (beta chain) was recorded at least ten times. Its cognate antigen is unknown. A read error may produce the germline difference seen at one junction end. This specimen comes from a study of breast tumors, draining lymph nodes, adjacent tissues. Germline lookup yields CDR1 SGHTA and CDR2 FQGNSA. The CDR3 contains 12 residues. TCRdb ran MiXCR on the multiplex PCR reads and lists one entry per CDR3 protein. The sample contains around 190,000 distinct CDR3 sequences, approximately 30% of which appear only once. Samples came from axillary lymph nodes draining the breast cancer. Findings and limits, study-wide: Compared with basal-like, luminal-like tumors shared significantly more repertoire with nontumor tissue.

The clonotype was recovered from a female donor with breast cancer. Some clones in this sample may be carry-over from other donors' samples. Source material: axillary lymph node tissue. The chain recombines TRBV7-2 with TRBJ1-2; 9 bases align to TRBD1. CDR3 region: CASSLGDRDLFF. DNA of the CDR3: TGTGCCAGCAGCTTAGGGGACAGGGACCTTTTCTTC. Full variable domain (outside the CDR3, taken from reference TRBV7-2 and TRBJ1-2): GAGVSQSPSNKVTEKGKDVELRCDPISGHTALYWYRQSLGQGLEFLIYFQGNSAPDKSGLPSDRFSAERTGGSVSTLTIQRTQQEDSAVYLCASSLGDRDLFFGSGTRLTVV.